The T cell receptor beta chain described here comes from a study of T cell repertoires in cytomegalovirus infection (dated by TCRdb to the late 2010s). Background on the whole study: Alongside well-studied HLA-B-restricted epitopes, the peptide stimulations were aimed at recently identified HLA-C-restricted CMV epitopes, whose presentation resists viral immunomodulation. Because public TCR beta signatures pointed to carriage of CMV infection together with the matching HLA type, the HLA type of each donor mattered for the analysis.

Worth noting for this clonotype: Its antigen is still unknown. There are no base qualities to consult, and no much larger clone falls within one base.

CDR1 and CDR2 are read off the germline V gene (reference sequence) as MNHEY and SMNVEV. The cysteine opens and the phenylalanine closes a CDR3 of 15 amino acids. The kept DNA is CDR3 alone, 45 bases in frame from the first base. The trim is 2 bases for V and 5 bases for J, with a gap of 15 bases between the germline ends. General findings and caveats noted by the study authors: In both this cohort and an independent roughly 330-donor cohort, the cumulative frequency of public TCR beta family members distinguished carriers of CMV infection plus the relevant HLA type. In the ex vivo response, HLA-C-restricted CMV-specific TCR beta clonotypes were dominant, and in two of eight donors the single most frequent clonotype came from this HLA-C-restricted group.

The intended sense of this specimen's treatment or condition label: in vitro stimulation with specific CMV peptide epitopes to enrich CMV-specific T cells. The instrument given in TCRdb is Illumina HiSeq 1500. Using fastp trimming at Q25 and MiXCR clonotype assembly, TCRdb reanalyzed the public sequencing data and kept in-frame beta chains. Rows with one shared CDR3 protein collapse into an entry with the most common genes and DNA. The sample includes 400,000 to 600,000 distinct CDR3 sequences, with under 45% observed a single time. The ten largest clones represent 35% to 50% of the sample. Sequencing used cultured PBMCs, obtained from culture after CMV antigen stimulation. This clonotype was sampled from a human donor in good health (CMV status not recorded). Some clones in this sample may be carry-over from other donors' samples. The chain is made from TRBV27 and TRBJ1-2; the D gene assignment is ambiguous. The DNA is as follows: TGTGCCAGCAGTTTAGTGTCAAAGGGATTTTATGGCTACACCTTC. Its product reads: CASSLVSKGFYGYTF.